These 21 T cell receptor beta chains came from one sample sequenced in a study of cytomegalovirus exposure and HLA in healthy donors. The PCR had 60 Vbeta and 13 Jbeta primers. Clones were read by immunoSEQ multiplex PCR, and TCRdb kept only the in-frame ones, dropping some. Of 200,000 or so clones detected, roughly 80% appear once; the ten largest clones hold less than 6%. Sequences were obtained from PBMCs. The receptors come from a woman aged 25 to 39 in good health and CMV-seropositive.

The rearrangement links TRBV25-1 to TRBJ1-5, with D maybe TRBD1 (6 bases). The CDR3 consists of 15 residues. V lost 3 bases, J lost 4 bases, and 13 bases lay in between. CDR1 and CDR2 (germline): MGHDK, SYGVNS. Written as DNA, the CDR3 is TGTGCCAGCAGTGATGGACAGAATTTGAATCAGCCCCAGCATTTT. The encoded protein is CASSDGQNLNQPQHF. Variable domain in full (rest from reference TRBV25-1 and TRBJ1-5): EADIYQTPRYLVIGTGKKITLECSQTMGHDKMYWYQQDPGMELHLIHYSYGVNSTEKGDLSSESTVSRIRTEHFPLTLESARPSHTSQYLCASSDGQNLNQPQHFGDGTRLSIL.

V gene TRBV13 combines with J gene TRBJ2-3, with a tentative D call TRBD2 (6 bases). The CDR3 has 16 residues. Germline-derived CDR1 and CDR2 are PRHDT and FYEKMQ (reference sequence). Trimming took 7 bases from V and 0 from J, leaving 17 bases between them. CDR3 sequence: CASTWGGAFSTDTQYF. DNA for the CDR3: TGTGCCAGCACCTGGGGCGGGGCCTTCAGCACAGATACGCAGTATTTT.

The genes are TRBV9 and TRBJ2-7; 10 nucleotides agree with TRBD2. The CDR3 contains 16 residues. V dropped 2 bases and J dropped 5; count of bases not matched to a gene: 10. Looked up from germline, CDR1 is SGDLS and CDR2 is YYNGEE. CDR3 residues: CASSVAAGGPVDEQYF. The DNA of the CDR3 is TGTGCCAGCAGCGTCGCAGCGGGGGGGCCTGTGGACGAGCAGTACTTC.

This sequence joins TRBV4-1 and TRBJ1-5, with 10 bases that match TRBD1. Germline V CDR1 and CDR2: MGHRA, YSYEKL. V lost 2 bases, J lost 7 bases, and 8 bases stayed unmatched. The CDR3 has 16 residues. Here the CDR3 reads CASSQSPGQGYQPQHF. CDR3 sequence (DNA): TGCGCCAGCAGCCAATCCCCGGGACAGGGGTACCAGCCCCAGCATTTT.

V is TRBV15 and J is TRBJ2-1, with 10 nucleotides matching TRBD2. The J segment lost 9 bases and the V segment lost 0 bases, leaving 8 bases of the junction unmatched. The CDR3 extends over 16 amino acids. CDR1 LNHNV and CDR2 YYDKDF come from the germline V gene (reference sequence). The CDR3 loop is CATSRDLLAGVGEQFF. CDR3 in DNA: TGTGCCACCAGCAGAGATCTCCTAGCGGGGGTGGGTGAGCAGTTCTTC. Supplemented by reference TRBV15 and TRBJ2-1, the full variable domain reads DAMVIQNPRYQVTQFGKPVTLSCSQTLNHNVMYWYQQKSSQAPKLLFHYYDKDFNNEADTPDNFQSRRPNTSFCFLDIRSPGLGDTAMYLCATSRDLLAGVGEQFFGPGTRLTVL.

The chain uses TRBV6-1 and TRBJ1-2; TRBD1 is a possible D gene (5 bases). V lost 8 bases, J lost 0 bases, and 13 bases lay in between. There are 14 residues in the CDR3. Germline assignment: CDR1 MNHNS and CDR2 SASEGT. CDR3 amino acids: CASWGRNANYGYTF. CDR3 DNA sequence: TGTGCCAGCTGGGGGAGGAACGCTAACTATGGCTACACCTTC.

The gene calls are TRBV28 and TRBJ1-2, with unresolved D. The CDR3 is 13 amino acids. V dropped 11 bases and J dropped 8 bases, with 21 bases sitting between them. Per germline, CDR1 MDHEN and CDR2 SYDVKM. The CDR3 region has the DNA TGTGCCCTACAAAACCCCAAGGGAGGAGGCTACACCTTC. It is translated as CALQNPKGGGYTF.

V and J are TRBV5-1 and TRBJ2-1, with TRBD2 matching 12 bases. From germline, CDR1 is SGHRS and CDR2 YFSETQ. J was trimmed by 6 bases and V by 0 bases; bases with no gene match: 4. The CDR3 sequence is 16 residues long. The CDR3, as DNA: TGCGCCAGCAGCTTGGCCCGGACTAGCGGGATCAATGAGCAGTTCTTC. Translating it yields CASSLARTSGINEQFF.

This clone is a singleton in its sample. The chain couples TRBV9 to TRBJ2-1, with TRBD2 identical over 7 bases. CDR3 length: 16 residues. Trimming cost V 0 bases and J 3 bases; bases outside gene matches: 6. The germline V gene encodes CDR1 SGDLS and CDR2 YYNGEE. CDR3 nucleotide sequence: TGTGCCAGCAGCGTAGGGGGAGGGCCTTACTACAATGAGCAGTTCTTC. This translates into CASSVGGGPYYNEQFF.

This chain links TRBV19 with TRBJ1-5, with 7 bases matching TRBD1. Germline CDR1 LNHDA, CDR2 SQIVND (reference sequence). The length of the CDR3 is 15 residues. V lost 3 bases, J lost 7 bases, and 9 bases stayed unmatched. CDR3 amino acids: CASSIYRGDGQPQHF. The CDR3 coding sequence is TGTGCCAGTAGTATCTACAGGGGCGACGGGCAGCCCCAGCATTTT.

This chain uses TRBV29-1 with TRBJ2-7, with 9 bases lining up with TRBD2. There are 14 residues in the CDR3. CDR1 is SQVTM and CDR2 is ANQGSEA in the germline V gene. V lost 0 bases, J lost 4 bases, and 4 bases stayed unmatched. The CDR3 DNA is TGCAGCGTTGAAGAGCGGGAGGGGGCTTACGAGCAGTACTTC. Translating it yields CSVEEREGAYEQYF.

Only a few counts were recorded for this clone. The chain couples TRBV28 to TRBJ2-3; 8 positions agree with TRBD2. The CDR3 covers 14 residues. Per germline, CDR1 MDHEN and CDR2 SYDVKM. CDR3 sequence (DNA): TGTGCTATCACCAGGACTAGCATGACAGATACGCAGTATTTT. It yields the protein CAITRTSMTDTQYF.

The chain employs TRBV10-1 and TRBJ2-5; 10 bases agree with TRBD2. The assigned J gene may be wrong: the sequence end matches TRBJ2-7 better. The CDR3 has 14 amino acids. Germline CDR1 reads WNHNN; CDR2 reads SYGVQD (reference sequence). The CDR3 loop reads CASSGASGGLEQYF. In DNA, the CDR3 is TGCGCCAGCAGTGGGGCTAGCGGGGGCCTCGAGCAGTACTTC.

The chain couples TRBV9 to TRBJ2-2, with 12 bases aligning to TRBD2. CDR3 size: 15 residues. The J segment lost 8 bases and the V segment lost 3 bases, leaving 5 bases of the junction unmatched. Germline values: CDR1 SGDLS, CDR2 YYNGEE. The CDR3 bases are TGTGCCAGCAGCGAGAGGACTAGCGGGGCTGGGGAGCTGTTTTTT. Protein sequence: CASSERTSGAGELFF.

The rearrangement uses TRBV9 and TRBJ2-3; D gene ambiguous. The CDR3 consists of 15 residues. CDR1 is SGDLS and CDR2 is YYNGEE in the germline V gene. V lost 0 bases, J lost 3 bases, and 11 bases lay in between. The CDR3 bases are TGTGCCAGCAGCGTAGGGGCTCTAAGTACAGATACGCAGTATTTT. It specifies CASSVGALSTDTQYF.

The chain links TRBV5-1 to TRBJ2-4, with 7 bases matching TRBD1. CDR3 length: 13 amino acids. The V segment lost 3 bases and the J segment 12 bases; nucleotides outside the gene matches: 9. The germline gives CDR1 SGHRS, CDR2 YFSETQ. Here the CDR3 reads CASSSNEGATQYF. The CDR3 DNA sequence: TGCGCCAGCAGCTCAAATGAGGGGGCTACTCAGTACTTC.

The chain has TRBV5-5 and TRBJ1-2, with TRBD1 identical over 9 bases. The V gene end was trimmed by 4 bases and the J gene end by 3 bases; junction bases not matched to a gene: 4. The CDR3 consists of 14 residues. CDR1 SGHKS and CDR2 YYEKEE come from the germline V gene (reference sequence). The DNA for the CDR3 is TGTGCCAGCAGCCCGAGGACAGGGGACTATGGCTACACCTTC. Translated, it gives CASSPRTGDYGYTF.

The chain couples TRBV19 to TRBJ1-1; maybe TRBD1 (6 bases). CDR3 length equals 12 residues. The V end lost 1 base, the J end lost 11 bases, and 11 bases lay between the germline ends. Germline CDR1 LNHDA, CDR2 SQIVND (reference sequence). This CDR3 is CASSIGTGPAFF. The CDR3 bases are TGTGCCAGTAGTATAGGCACAGGGCCGGCTTTCTTT.

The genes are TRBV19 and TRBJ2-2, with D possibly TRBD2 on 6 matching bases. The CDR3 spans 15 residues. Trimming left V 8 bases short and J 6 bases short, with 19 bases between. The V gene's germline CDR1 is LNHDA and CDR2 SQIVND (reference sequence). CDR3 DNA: TGTGCCAGTGATTCACGGACCCCGGGGGCCGGGGAGCTGTTTTTT. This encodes CASDSRTPGAGELFF.

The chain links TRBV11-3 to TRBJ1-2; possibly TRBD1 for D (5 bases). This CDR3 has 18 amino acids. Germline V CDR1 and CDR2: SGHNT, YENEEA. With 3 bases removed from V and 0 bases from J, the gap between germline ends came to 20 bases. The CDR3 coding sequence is TGTGCCAGCAGCTTGGAATCAGGGTGGTATATGGCTAACTATGGCTACACCTTC. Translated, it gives CASSLESGWYMANYGYTF.

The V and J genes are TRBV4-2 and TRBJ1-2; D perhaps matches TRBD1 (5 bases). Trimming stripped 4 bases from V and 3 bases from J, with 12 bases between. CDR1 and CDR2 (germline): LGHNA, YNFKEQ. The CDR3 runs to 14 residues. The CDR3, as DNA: TGTGCCAGCAGCCTAGACAGCGAAGACTATGGCTACACCTTC. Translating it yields CASSLDSEDYGYTF.